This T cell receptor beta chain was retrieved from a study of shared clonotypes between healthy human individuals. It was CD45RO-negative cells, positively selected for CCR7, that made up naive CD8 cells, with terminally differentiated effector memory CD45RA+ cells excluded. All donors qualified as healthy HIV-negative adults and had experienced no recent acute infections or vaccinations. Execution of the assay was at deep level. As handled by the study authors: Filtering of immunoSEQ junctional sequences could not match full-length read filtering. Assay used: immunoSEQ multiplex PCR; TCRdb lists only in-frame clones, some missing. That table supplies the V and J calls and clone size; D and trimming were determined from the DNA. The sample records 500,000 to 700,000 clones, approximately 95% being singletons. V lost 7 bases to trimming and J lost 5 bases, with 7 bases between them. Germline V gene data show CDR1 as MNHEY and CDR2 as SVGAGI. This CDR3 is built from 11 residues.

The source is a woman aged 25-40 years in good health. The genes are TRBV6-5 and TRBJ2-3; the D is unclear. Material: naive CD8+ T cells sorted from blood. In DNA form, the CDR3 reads TGTGCCAGCACCTTGGGAGATACGCAGTATTTT. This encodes CASTLGDTQYF.